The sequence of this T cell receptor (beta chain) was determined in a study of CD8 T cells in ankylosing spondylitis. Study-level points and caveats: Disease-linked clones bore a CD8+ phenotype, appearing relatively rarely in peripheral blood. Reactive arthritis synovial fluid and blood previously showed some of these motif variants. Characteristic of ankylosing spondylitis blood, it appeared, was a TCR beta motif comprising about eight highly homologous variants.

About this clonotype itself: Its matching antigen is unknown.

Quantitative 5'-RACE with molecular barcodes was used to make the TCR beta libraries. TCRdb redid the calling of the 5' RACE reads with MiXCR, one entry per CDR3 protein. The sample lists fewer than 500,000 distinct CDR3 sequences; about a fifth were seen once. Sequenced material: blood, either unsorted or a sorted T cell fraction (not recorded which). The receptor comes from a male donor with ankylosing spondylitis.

The CDR3 here is CSVGTLNTGELFF. In nucleotides, the CDR3 is TGCAGCGTTGGCACATTGAACACCGGGGAGCTGTTTTTT. V and J are TRBV29-1 and TRBJ2-2, with D hard to call. This CDR3 has 13 residues. The V gene lost 4 bases and the J gene lost 1 base, with 7 bases spanning the gap. Germline V gives CDR1 SQVTM, CDR2 ANQGSEA.